This T cell receptor (beta chain) is drawn from a study of T cells after yellow fever vaccination (dated by TCRdb to about 2019). Concerning the study at large: The SMART-Seq v4 Ultra Low Input RNA kit was used to prepare libraries from fractions with low cell numbers. To track T-cell clones before and after primary and booster YFV17D yellow fever vaccination, bulk TCR alpha and beta repertoires were sequenced longitudinally. Two healthy male donors, one aged 18 to 29 and one aged 30 to 40 years, made up the cohort. Blood was collected at multiple timepoints before and after primary and secondary immunization, and bulk PBMC replicates and cell subsets were isolated. General study outcomes and caveats: FACS-sorted repertoires could contain abundant contaminating clonotypes from the bulk population, so computational filtering was required. The secondary T-cell response was found to be weaker but faster than the primary response, with a peak reached on day 5 rather than on day 15. Only two donors were included in the study, so the extent to which the findings can be generalized is limited. Most clones expanded after primary vaccination were re-detected after the booster (around 96% of CD4 and around 88% of CD8), suggesting broad memory maintenance. A small fraction of clonotypes showed up in both the CD4 and CD8 compartments, probably as a result of convergent recombination.

From the germline V gene, CDR1 is MGHRA and CDR2 is YSYEKL. Including the terminal cysteine and phenylalanine, the CDR3 comprises 16 residues. Just the 48-base CDR3 DNA is kept, in frame starting at base 1. V is clipped by 4 bases and J by 4 bases, and the sequence between their germline boundaries is 17 bases long. Explained via the paper, the treatment or condition label denotes: live attenuated yellow fever vaccine strain. A standard Ficoll-Paque protocol was used to isolate PBMCs from peripheral blood. CD4 and CD8 T-cell fractions were isolated with Dynabeads CD4 and CD8 positive selection kits. TriZol was used to extract RNA from bulk PBMCs, CD4 and CD8 fractions, and dextramer-positive and dextramer-negative fractions. This clonotype occurred a few times. Its antigen is not yet known. No much larger clone exists at a distance of one base, and base qualities are not known. Sequencing was carried out with an Illumina NovaSeq 6000. Synthesis of TCR cDNA relied on 5'RACE template switching, a step that introduced a universal primer site along with unique molecular identifiers. cDNA synthesis was primed from both the TCR alpha and TCR beta constant segments. Libraries were amplified in two PCR steps, with sample barcodes and sequencing adapters added in the second step. Sequencing of libraries was done on Illumina HiSeq 2500 (2x100 bp) or NovaSeq (2x150 bp). In the source study's methods: Reads were demultiplexed and collapsed into UMI consensus sequences with MIGEC, and V(D)J alignment was performed with MiXCR. Using edgeR on replicate PBMC samples, clonotypes were called vaccine-responding if FDR was below 0.01 and the log2 fold change was above 5 up to day 15. Each bulk clonotype was labeled CD4 or CD8 based on which sequenced repertoire, CD4 or CD8, contained the clonotype at higher abundance. TCRdb passed the public sequencing reads through fastp at Q25 and MiXCR, retaining productive beta sequences. Rows merge per CDR3 protein into single entries with the most common DNA and genes. TCRdb's processing, not the study's, gives the V and J calls here. The sample includes 250,000 to 300,000 distinct CDR3 sequences, with 7.5% to 9.5% observed a single time. The top ten clones comprise approximately 3.5% of the sample.

Here the chain combines TRBV4-1 and TRBJ1-3; the D gene assignment is ambiguous. The TCR sequence derives from a man aged 18 to 29 who received the YFV17D yellow fever vaccine. The input for sequencing was CD4+ T cells sorted from PBMCs, taken 5 days after the yellow fever booster vaccination. The bases are TGCGCCAGCAGCCCAATCGCGGGGAACGGAGGAAACACCATATATTTT. Its protein is CASSPIAGNGGNTIYF.